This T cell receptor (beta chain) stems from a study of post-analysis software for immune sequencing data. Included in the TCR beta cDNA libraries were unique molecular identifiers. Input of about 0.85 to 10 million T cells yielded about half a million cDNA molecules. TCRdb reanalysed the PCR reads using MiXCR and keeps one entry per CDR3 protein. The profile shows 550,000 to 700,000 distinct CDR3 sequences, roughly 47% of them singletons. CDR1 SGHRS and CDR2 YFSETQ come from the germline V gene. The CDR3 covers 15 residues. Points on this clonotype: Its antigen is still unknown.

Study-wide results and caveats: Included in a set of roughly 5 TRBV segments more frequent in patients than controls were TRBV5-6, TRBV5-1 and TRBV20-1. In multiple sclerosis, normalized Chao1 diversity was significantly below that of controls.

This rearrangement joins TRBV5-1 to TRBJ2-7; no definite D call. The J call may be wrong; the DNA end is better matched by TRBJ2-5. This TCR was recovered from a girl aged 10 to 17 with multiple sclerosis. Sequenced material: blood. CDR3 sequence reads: CASSLDGRRQETQYF. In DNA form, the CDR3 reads TGCGCCAGCAGCTTGGACGGGCGGAGACAAGAGACCCAGTACTTC.